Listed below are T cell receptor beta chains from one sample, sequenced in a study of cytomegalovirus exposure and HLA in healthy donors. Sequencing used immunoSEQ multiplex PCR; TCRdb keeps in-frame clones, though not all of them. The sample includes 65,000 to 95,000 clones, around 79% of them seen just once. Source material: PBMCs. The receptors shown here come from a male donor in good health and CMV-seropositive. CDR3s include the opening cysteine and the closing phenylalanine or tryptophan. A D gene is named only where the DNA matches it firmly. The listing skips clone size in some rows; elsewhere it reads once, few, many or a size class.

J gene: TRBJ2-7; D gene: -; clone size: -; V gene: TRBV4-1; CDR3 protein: CATQGSETYEQYF; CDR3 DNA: TGCGCCACGCAGGGATCCGAAACCTACGAGCAGTACTTC
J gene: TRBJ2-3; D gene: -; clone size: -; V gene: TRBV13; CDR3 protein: CASSLGWAPTGDTQYF; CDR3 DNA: TGTGCCAGCAGCTTAGGCTGGGCTCCAACAGGAGATACGCAGTATTTT
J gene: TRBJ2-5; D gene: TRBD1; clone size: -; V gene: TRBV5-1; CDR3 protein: CASSFPGQRETQYF; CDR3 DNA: TGCGCCAGCAGCTTCCCGGGACAGAGAGAGACCCAGTACTTC
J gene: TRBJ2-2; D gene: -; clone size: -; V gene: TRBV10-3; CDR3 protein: CATATGPGELFF; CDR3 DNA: TGTGCCACCGCTACAGGTCCCGGGGAGCTGTTTTTT
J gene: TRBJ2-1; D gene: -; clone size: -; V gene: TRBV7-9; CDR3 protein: CASSSPGQGATSGRIEQFF; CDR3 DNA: TGTGCCAGCAGCTCGCCGGGACAGGGGGCGACTAGCGGGAGGATCGAGCAGTTCTTC
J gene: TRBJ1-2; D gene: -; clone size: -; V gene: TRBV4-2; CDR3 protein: CASSQFRGARNGYTF; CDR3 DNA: TGTGCCAGCAGCCAATTTCGGGGGGCGAGAAATGGCTACACCTTC
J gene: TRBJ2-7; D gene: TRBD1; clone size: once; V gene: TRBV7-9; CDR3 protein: CASSLQAGTGGWYEQYF; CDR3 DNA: TGTGCCAGCAGCTTACAGGCTGGCACAGGGGGCTGGTACGAGCAGTACTTC
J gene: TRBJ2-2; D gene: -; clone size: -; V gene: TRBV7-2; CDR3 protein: CASSYPSSGDSNTGELFF; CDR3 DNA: TGTGCCAGCAGCTACCCTAGCTCCGGGGACTCGAACACCGGGGAGCTGTTTTTT
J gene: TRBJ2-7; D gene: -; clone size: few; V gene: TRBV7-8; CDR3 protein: CASSSARRGISPGEQYF; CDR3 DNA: TGTGCCAGCAGCTCGGCCCGGCGGGGCATATCGCCGGGCGAGCAGTACTTC
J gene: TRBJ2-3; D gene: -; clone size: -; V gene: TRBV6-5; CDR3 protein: CASCGVGQADTQYF; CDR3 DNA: TGTGCCAGCTGCGGGGTGGGCCAGGCAGATACGCAGTATTTT
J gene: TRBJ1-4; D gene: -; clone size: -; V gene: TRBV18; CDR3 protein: CASSPLTGEYEKLFF; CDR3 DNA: TGTGCCAGCTCACCGTTGACAGGAGAGTATGAAAAACTGTTTTTT
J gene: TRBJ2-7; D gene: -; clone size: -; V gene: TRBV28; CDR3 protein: CASSNPTGHLSDEQYF; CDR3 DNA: TGTGCCAGCAGTAACCCAACCGGACATTTGTCTGACGAGCAGTACTTC
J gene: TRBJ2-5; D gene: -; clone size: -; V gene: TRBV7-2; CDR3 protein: CASSPTGVHRYF; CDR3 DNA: TGTGCCAGCAGCCCTACGGGAGTCCACAGGTACTTC
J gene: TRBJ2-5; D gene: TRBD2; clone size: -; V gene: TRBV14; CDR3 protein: CASSQGWLAGQETQYF; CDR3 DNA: TGTGCCAGCAGCCAAGGTTGGCTAGCGGGCCAAGAGACCCAGTACTTC
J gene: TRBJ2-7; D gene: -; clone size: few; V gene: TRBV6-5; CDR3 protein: CASSYSGVSYEQYF; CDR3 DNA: TGTGCCAGCAGTTACTCAGGGGTCTCCTACGAGCAGTACTTC
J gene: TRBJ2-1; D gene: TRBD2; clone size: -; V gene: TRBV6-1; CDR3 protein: CASWRGDYNEQFF; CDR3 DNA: TGTGCCAGCTGGCGGGGGGACTACAATGAGCAGTTCTTC
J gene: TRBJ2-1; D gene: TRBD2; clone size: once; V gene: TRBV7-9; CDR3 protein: CASSDKTGTSGTYNEQFF; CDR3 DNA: TGTGCCAGCAGCGATAAGACCGGGACTAGCGGTACCTACAATGAGCAGTTCTTC
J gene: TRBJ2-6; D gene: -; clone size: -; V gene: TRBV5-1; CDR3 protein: CASSLASSSGANVLTF; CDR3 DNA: TGCGCCAGCAGCTTGGCTTCCTCCTCTGGGGCCAACGTCCTGACTTTC
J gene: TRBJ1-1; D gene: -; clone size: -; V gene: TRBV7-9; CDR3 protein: CASSLSREAFF; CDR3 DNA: TGTGCCAGCAGCTTATCTCGGGAAGCTTTCTTT
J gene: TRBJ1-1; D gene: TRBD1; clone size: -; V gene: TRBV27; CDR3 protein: CASSSLGQGSEAFF; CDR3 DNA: TGTGCCAGCAGTTCCCTCGGACAGGGGTCTGAAGCTTTCTTT
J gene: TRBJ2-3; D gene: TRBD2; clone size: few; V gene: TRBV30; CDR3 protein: CACRGGREADTQYF; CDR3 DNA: TGTGCCTGTCGGGGAGGGAGGGAGGCAGATACGCAGTATTTT
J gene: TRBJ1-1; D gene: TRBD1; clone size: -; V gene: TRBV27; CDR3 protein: CASRDRVNTEAFF; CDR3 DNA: TGTGCCAGCAGAGACAGGGTTAACACTGAAGCTTTCTTT
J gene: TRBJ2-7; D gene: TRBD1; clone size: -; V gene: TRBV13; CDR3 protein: CASSLGRRQGGEQYF; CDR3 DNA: TGTGCCAGCAGCTTAGGCCGTAGACAGGGGGGTGAGCAGTACTTC
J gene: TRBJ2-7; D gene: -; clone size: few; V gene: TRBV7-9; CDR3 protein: CASSLAGDYEQYF; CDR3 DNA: TGTGCCAGCAGCTTAGCAGGGGACTACGAGCAGTACTTC
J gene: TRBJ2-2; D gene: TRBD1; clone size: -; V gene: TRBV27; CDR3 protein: CASSVDRANTGELFF; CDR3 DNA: TGTGCCAGCAGTGTGGACAGGGCGAACACCGGGGAGCTGTTTTTT
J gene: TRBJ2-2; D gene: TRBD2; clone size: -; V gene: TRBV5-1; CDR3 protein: CASSPGLAGSTGELFF; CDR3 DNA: TGCGCCAGCAGCCCGGGACTAGCGGGTAGTACCGGGGAGCTGTTTTTT
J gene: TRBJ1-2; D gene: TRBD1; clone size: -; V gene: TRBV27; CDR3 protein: CASRDRGLSYGYTF; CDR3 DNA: TGTGCCAGCAGGGACAGGGGATTGAGCTATGGCTACACCTTC
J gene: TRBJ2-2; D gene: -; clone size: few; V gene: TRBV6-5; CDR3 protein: CASSYITDGGGELFF; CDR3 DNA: TGTGCCAGCAGTTACATAACAGATGGTGGCGGGGAGCTGTTTTTT
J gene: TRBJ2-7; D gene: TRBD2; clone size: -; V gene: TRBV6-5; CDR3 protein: CASSYAVTSGGYEQYF; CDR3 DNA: TGTGCCAGCAGCTACGCCGTGACTAGCGGGGGGTACGAGCAGTACTTC
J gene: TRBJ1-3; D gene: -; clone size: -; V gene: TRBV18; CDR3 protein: CATTQSGTGNTIYF; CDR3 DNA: TGTGCCACTACACAGTCAGGGACTGGAAACACCATATATTTT
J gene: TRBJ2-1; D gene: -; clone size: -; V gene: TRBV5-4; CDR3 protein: CASSAKDRRLGQFF; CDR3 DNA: TGTGCCAGCAGCGCCAAAGACAGGAGACTGGGGCAGTTCTTC
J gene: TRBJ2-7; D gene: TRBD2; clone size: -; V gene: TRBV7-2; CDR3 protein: CASSLWLRGSSYEQYF; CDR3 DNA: TGTGCCAGCAGCTTATGGTTGCGCGGGAGCTCCTACGAGCAGTACTTC
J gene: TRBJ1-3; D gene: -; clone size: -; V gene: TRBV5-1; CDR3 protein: CASSFAAPYSGNTIYF; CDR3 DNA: TGCGCCAGCAGCTTCGCAGCGCCTTACTCTGGAAACACCATATATTTT
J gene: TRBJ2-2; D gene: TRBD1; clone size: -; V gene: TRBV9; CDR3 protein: CASREGQGANTGELFF; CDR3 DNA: TGTGCCAGCAGAGAGGGACAGGGAGCGAACACCGGGGAGCTGTTTTTT
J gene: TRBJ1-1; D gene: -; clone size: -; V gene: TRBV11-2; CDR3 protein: CASSLAPDRRNTEAFF; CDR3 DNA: TGTGCCAGCAGCTTAGCCCCCGACAGGCGGAACACTGAAGCTTTCTTT
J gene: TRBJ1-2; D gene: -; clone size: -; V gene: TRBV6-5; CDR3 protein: CASSYSERVNGYTF; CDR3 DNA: TGTGCCAGCAGTTACTCCGAGAGGGTCAATGGCTACACCTTC
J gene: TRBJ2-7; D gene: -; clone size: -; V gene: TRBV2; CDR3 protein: CASSDRYEQYF; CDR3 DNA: TGTGCCAGCAGTGATCGGTACGAGCAGTACTTC